The 18 T cell receptor beta chains in this list originate from one sample, sequenced in a study of blood T cells in healthy people across ages. Combining a sample-barcoded 5' primer with a J-beta primer mix, a second PCR ran for roughly 7 to 12 cycles. TCRdb passed the 5' RACE reads through MiXCR, listing each CDR3 protein once. The sample has 550,000 to 650,000 distinct CDR3 sequences; about a quarter are singletons. These same data were also listed under a study on T cells of mothers and their children.

Sequenced sample: blood. Source of these receptors: a boy aged 2 to 10 in good health.

This clonotype occurred a few times. J is TRBJ1-2 and V is TRBV12-3 or TRBV12-4, with D possibly TRBD1 on 5 matching bases. The CDR3 totals 13 residues. The V and J ends lost 6 bases and 0 bases respectively, with 8 bases between them. The CDR3 bases are TGTGCCAGCAGGAGGGACCCTAACTATGGCTACACCTTC. Protein sequence: CASRRDPNYGYTF.

The rearrangement uses TRBV12-3 or TRBV12-4 and TRBJ2-7, with a tentative D call TRBD2 (7 bases). The CDR3 consists of 16 residues. V was trimmed by 4 bases and J by 6 bases, leaving 22 bases between them. CDR3: CASSSPGGGGKVEQYF. For the CDR3, the DNA is TGTGCCAGCAGTTCACCCGGCGGCGGGGGCAAGGTCGAGCAGTACTTC.

The J gene is TRBJ2-3, the V gene TRBV7-2, with TRBD2 identical over 8 bases. V trimming: 0 bases; J trimming: 6 bases; junction bases outside the gene matches: 5. The CDR3 consists of 15 residues. Germline V gene lookup returns CDR1 SGHTA and CDR2 FQGNSA. The CDR3 sequence: CASSLAGTRGDTQYF. CDR3 sequence (DNA): TGTGCCAGCAGCTTAGCCGGGACTAGGGGCGATACGCAGTATTTT.

This chain joins TRBV10-3 and TRBJ2-5; no firm D call. The CDR3 is 13 residues long. Per the germline V gene, CDR1 is ENHRY and CDR2 is SYGVKD. V lost 0 bases and J lost 5, with 7 bases in between. The CDR3 sequence is CAISESSRETQYF. For the CDR3, the DNA is TGTGCCATCAGTGAGTCGAGTCGGGAGACCCAGTACTTC.

The chain employs TRBV20-1 and TRBJ1-6, with 7 bases lining up with TRBD1. V shed 1 base, J shed 10 bases, and the junction held 10 bases outside the gene matches. The CDR3 is 15 amino acids. Looked up from germline, CDR1 is DFQATT and CDR2 is SNEGSKA (reference sequence). The CDR3 sequence is CSARGSTGMGSPLHF. DNA for the CDR3: TGCAGTGCTAGAGGTTCGACAGGGATGGGCTCACCCCTCCACTTT.

The genes are TRBV27 and TRBJ2-5; D perhaps matches TRBD2 (6 bases). Looked up from germline, CDR1 is MNHEY and CDR2 is SMNVEV (reference sequence). The CDR3 totals 17 residues. V shed 5 bases and J shed 2 bases, with 21 bases lying between them. CDR3 in DNA: TGTGCCAGCAGTCCACACGGCGGGACCCCGATTCAAGAGACCCAGTACTTC. Its protein is CASSPHGGTPIQETQYF.

The chain employs TRBV27 and TRBJ2-6, with D possibly being TRBD1 (5 bases). The CDR3 has 15 amino acids. The germline V gene has CDR1 MNHEY and CDR2 SMNVEV (reference sequence). The ends were cut back, 5 bases at V and 3 bases at J, with 11 bases in the middle. The CDR3 loop reads CASSTRAYGANVLTF. The DNA of the CDR3 is TGTGCCAGCAGTACCAGGGCATATGGGGCCAACGTCCTGACTTTC.

The table lists this clonotype with a few counts. The chain joins TRBV20-1 to TRBJ2-7, with 16 bases fitting TRBD2. Germline V gives CDR1 DFQATT, CDR2 SNEGSKA (reference sequence). The CDR3 has 16 amino acids. J was trimmed by 5 bases and V by 8 bases; bases with no gene match: 12. The CDR3 loop reads CSLGLAGGYGSDEQYF. The CDR3, as DNA: TGCAGTTTGGGACTAGCGGGAGGGTATGGATCCGACGAGCAGTACTTC.

The J gene is TRBJ2-2, the V gene TRBV4-3; a possible D gene is TRBD2 (7 bases). V was trimmed by 4 bases and J by 1 base, leaving 19 bases between them. The CDR3 has 18 amino acids. In germline, CDR1 is LGHNA, CDR2 YSLEER. The CDR3 sequence: CASSPGRDILKNTGELFF. The DNA for the CDR3 is TGCGCCAGCAGCCCTGGGAGGGACATCCTAAAGAACACCGGGGAGCTGTTTTTT.

This clonotype was seen a handful of times. This chain connects TRBV9 to TRBJ2-2; D remains ambiguous. The CDR3 loop spans 14 amino acids. Trimming took 0 bases from V and 5 from J, leaving 8 bases between them. Germline-derived CDR1 and CDR2 are SGDLS and YYNGEE. DNA for the CDR3: TGTGCCAGCAGCGTAGCTTGGATTACCGGGGAGCTGTTTTTT. It specifies CASSVAWITGELFF.

Many counts were recorded for this clonotype. The V call is TRBV4-3, the J call TRBJ1-4; D not resolved. The germline V gene encodes CDR1 LGHNA and CDR2 YSLEER. V shed 0 bases and J shed 8 bases, with 7 bases lying between them. The CDR3 sequence is 13 residues long. CDR3 sequence: CASSQDRREKLFF. In DNA, the CDR3 is TGCGCCAGCAGCCAAGATCGGCGGGAAAAACTGTTTTTT.

This clonotype was observed a few times. The chain links TRBV4-2 to TRBJ2-5; D is ambiguous. CDR3 size: 15 residues. Between the trimmed V and J ends, which lost 4 bases and 6 bases, there was a span of 18 bases. Germline lookup yields CDR1 LGHNA and CDR2 YNFKEQ. For the CDR3, the DNA is TGTGCCAGCAGCCCAACAGACCGAACCGACAAGACCCAGTACTTC. This encodes CASSPTDRTDKTQYF.

In DNA, the CDR3 is TGCAGTGCTAGAGGGACTAGCGGGGGGCTATCCTACAATGAGCAGTTCTTC. It is translated as CSARGTSGGLSYNEQFF. The V gene is TRBV20-1, the J gene TRBJ2-1; the match to TRBD2 covers 14 bases. The CDR3 extends over 17 amino acids. Germline trimming cut 1 base from V and 1 base from J; bases unmatched to any gene: 3. Germline V gene data show CDR1 as DFQATT and CDR2 as SNEGSKA (reference sequence).

This clonotype was detected a few times. This chain connects TRBV20-1 to TRBJ2-1; the D gene is possibly TRBD2 (6 bases). From germline, CDR1 is DFQATT and CDR2 SNEGSKA (reference sequence). Trimming shortened V by 2 bases and J by 0 bases, and 14 bases separated the two germline ends. CDR3 length equals 16 residues. CDR3 loop: CSARRLDQSSYNEQFF. CDR3 nucleotides: TGCAGTGCTAGAAGACTAGACCAAAGCTCCTACAATGAGCAGTTCTTC.

This clonotype has more than one count but fewer than ten. The chain recombines TRBV7-2 with TRBJ2-7; 14 bases are shared with TRBD2. This CDR3 is 17 amino acids long. CDR1 is SGHTA and CDR2 is FQGNSA in the germline V gene. With V trimmed by 5 bases and J by 2 bases, 8 bases remained unmatched. Here the CDR3 reads CASSLGTSGSGTYEQYF. As DNA, the CDR3 is TGTGCCAGCAGCCTAGGGACTAGCGGGAGTGGGACCTACGAGCAGTACTTC.

This clonotype was detected ten times or more. The chain links TRBV7-2 to TRBJ2-5; D not certain. The CDR3 loop spans 14 amino acids. Germline CDR1 reads SGHTA; CDR2 reads FQGNSA. Trimming shortened V by 5 bases and J by 0 bases, and 10 bases separated the two germline ends. DNA for the CDR3: TGTGCCAGCAGCCGAGGACGGAACCAAGAGACCCAGTACTTC. Translating it yields CASSRGRNQETQYF. The full variable domain, completed using reference TRBV7-2 and TRBJ2-5, is GAGVSQSPSNKVTEKGKDVELRCDPISGHTALYWYRQSLGQGLEFLIYFQGNSAPDKSGLPSDRFSAERTGGSVSTLTIQRTQQEDSAVYLCASSRGRNQETQYFGPGTRLLVL.

This chain links TRBV27 with TRBJ2-6; D unclear. The CDR3 contains 15 residues. V lost 0 bases to trimming and J lost 0 bases, with 3 bases between them. Germline assignment: CDR1 MNHEY and CDR2 SMNVEV (reference sequence). The CDR3 coding sequence is TGTGCCAGCAGTTTATCCCACTCTGGGGCCAACGTCCTGACTTTC. Residues: CASSLSHSGANVLTF. Drawing the rest from reference TRBV27 and TRBJ2-6, the complete variable domain is EAQVTQNPRYLITVTGKKLTVTCSQNMNHEYMSWYRQDPGLGLRQIYYSMNVEVTDKGDVPEGYKVSRKEKRNFPLILESPSPNQTSLYFCASSLSHSGANVLTFGAGSRLTVL.

The chain links TRBV19 to TRBJ2-1, with D unresolved. V was shortened by 5 bases and J by 2 bases, with 16 bases between the two germline ends. The CDR3 loop spans 16 amino acids. Per the germline V gene, CDR1 is LNHDA and CDR2 is SQIVND (reference sequence). The CDR3 sequence is CASSGGKPLTYNEQFF. As DNA, the CDR3 is TGTGCCAGTAGTGGTGGGAAACCGCTTACCTACAATGAGCAGTTCTTC. The full variable domain, its missing parts supplied by reference TRBV19 and TRBJ2-1, is DGGITQSPKYLFRKEGQNVTLSCEQNLNHDAMYWYRQDPGQGLRLIYYSQIVNDFQKGDIAEGYSVSREKKESFPLTVTSAQKNPTAFYLCASSGGKPLTYNEQFFGPGTRLTVL.